Shown below are 17 T cell receptor beta chains from a single sample sequenced in a study of shared clonotypes between healthy human individuals. Measured with immunoSEQ multiplex PCR; TCRdb has only the in-frame clones, and not every one. The sample comprises some 450,000 clones, approximately 80% of which are singletons, and around 12% rests with the top ten. Sequencing was performed on PBMCs. The receptors come from a woman between 40 and 55 years old in good health. Some clones in this sample may be carry-over from other donors' samples.

The gene calls are TRBV28 and TRBJ2-7; 10 bases are shared with TRBD2. The CDR3 covers 16 residues. Germline V lookup: CDR1 MDHEN, CDR2 SYDVKM. V trimming: 1 base; J trimming: 2 bases; junction bases outside the gene matches: 5. DNA for the CDR3: TGTGCCAGCAGTTTATCCTTTAGCGGGAGGACCTACGAGCAGTACTTC. Amino acids: CASSLSFSGRTYEQYF. The full variable domain, rest sourced from reference TRBV28 and TRBJ2-7, is DVKVTQSSRYLVKRTGEKVFLECVQDMDHENMFWYRQDPGLGLRLIYFSYDVKMKEKGDIPEGYSVSREKKERFSLILESASTNQTSMYLCASSLSFSGRTYEQYFGPGTRLTVT.

The CDR3 DNA follows: TGTGCCAGCAGTGACCGTGGGAAGGGCTACACCTTC. Translated, it gives CASSDRGKGYTF. This chain links TRBV6-4 with TRBJ1-2; D ambiguous. Germline CDR1 is MRHNA and CDR2 is SNTAGT. Trimming cost V 2 bases and J 8 bases, with 9 bases left between them. CDR3 size: 12 residues.

CDR3 region: CASSRRTTFNSYNEQFF. CDR3 in DNA: TGTGCCAGCTCACGACGGACCACTTTTAATTCCTACAATGAGCAGTTCTTC. The rearrangement joins TRBV18 to TRBJ2-1; D unresolved. V lost 4 bases to trimming and J lost 1 base, with 17 bases between them. The CDR3 extends over 17 amino acids. The germline CDR1 and CDR2 sequences are KGHSH and LQKENI.

The genes are TRBV2 and TRBJ1-5; a possible D gene is TRBD1 (6 bases). Trimming removed 4 bases from V and 7 bases from J, with 11 bases in between. This CDR3 is 13 amino acids long. Germline CDR1 is SNHLY and CDR2 is FYNNEI. The CDR3 coding sequence is TGTGCCAGCAGTGGGACAGTTCCCCAGCCCCAGCATTTT. This encodes CASSGTVPQPQHF.

The J gene is TRBJ1-1, the V gene TRBV5-4; possibly TRBD1 for D (6 bases). Trimming removed 3 bases from V and 4 bases from J, with 13 bases in between. CDR3 length: 14 residues. The germline V gene encodes CDR1 SGHNT and CDR2 YYREEE (reference sequence). The CDR3 reads CASSSFQGPTEAFF. The CDR3 DNA reads as TGTGCCAGCAGCTCGTTCCAGGGGCCCACTGAAGCTTTCTTT.

The chain's CDR3 is CASSSDRDSPSTF. CDR3 nucleotides: TGTGCCAGCAGCTCGGACAGGGACTCCCCCTCCACCTTC. V and J are TRBV2 and TRBJ1-2; 8 nucleotides match TRBD1. The germline V gene encodes CDR1 SNHLY and CDR2 FYNNEI. The CDR3 has 13 residues. Unmatched junction bases numbered 13, after V lost 6 bases and J lost 13 bases. The full variable domain, in which reference TRBV2 and TRBJ1-2 provide the parts outside the CDR3, is EPEVTQTPSHQVTQMGQEVILRCVPISNHLYFYWYRQILGQKVEFLVSFYNNEISEKSEIFDDQFSVERPDGSNFTLKIRSTKLEDSAMYFCASSSDRDSPSTFGSGTRLTVV.

V and J are TRBV6-1 and TRBJ1-3; unclear D gene. The CDR3 loop spans 11 amino acids. Germline assignment: CDR1 MNHNS and CDR2 SASEGT. The V end was cut by 1 base, the J end by 9 bases, with 4 bases between. CDR3 sequence reads: CASSEVVTIYF. CDR3 DNA sequence: TGTGCCAGCAGTGAAGTTGTCACCATATATTTT.

This clone has more than one count but fewer than ten. CDR3 in amino acids: CASSESLGEGKNIQYF. CDR3 nucleotide sequence: TGTGCCAGCAGTGAATCCCTAGGGGAGGGCAAAAACATTCAGTACTTC. This chain connects TRBV6-1 to TRBJ2-4; 7 positions agree with TRBD2. The CDR3 is made up of 16 amino acids. The germline V gene has CDR1 MNHNS and CDR2 SASEGT. The V segment lost 2 bases and the J segment 3 bases; nucleotides outside the gene matches: 7.

In regard to this clone: Other DNA sequences in this sample translate to the same CDR3. The chain is built from TRBV5-1 and TRBJ1-2; tentatively, D is TRBD1 (6 bases). The CDR3 length is 14 residues. Germline-derived CDR1 and CDR2 are SGHRS and YFSETQ. The V gene lost 0 bases and the J gene lost 2 bases, with 8 bases spanning the gap. The CDR3, as DNA: TGCGCCAGCAGCTTGGGTCAGGGGAACTATGGCTACACCTTC. Translating gives CASSLGQGNYGYTF.

This clone was detected only once. This chain joins TRBV7-2 and TRBJ1-1; 7 bases are shared with TRBD1. The length of the CDR3 is 15 residues. The ends lost 1 base at V and 10 bases at J; junction bases unmatched: 12. From germline, CDR1 is SGHTA and CDR2 FQGNSA. Written as DNA, the CDR3 is TGTGCCAGCAGCTTAGGCGTATTGGGCAGGGGGAGAGCTTTCTTT. Residues: CASSLGVLGRGRAFF.

This chain uses TRBV15 with TRBJ2-1; possibly TRBD2 for D (6 bases). V gave up 0 bases and J gave up 5 bases, with 20 bases separating them. CDR1 is LNHNV, CDR2 YYDKDF, per germline (reference sequence). The CDR3 is 18 residues long. DNA for the CDR3: TGTGCCACCAGCAGAGATTGGAGGGAAGGGTGGTCAGACAATGAGCAGTTCTTC. Encoded protein: CATSRDWREGWSDNEQFF. Using reference TRBV15 and TRBJ2-1 for the parts outside the CDR3, the full variable domain is DAMVIQNPRYQVTQFGKPVTLSCSQTLNHNVMYWYQQKSSQAPKLLFHYYDKDFNNEADTPDNFQSRRPNTSFCFLDIRSPGLGDTAMYLCATSRDWREGWSDNEQFFGPGTRLTVL.

This clone was detected once. V gene TRBV30 combines with J gene TRBJ2-1, with D possibly TRBD2 on 6 matching bases. Germline V lookup: CDR1 GTSNPN, CDR2 SVGIG (reference sequence). Trimming pared 7 bases from V and 6 bases from J, leaving 16 bases between. The CDR3 is 13 amino acids. CDR3 region: CAYTGLRPNEQFF. The CDR3 DNA reads TGTGCCTACACGGGACTCAGACCCAATGAGCAGTTCTTC.

The rearrangement uses TRBV5-6 and TRBJ2-5; D may be TRBD2 (5 bases). Germline V CDR1 and CDR2: SGHDT, YYEEEE. V shed 0 bases and J shed 4 bases, with 16 bases lying between them. This CDR3 contains 16 residues. The CDR3 DNA sequence: TGTGCCAGCAGCTTGGCCTCGGTTGGAGGTGGAGAGACCCAGTACTTC. It translates to CASSLASVGGGETQYF.

The chain recombines TRBV5-4 with TRBJ2-2, with D perhaps matching TRBD1 or TRBD2 (6 bases each). CDR3 length: 17 residues. Germline V gene sequence: CDR1 SGHNT, CDR2 YYREEE (reference sequence). V lost 4 bases and J lost 0, with 16 bases in between. The CDR3 reads CASSPGVRDTNTGELFF. The CDR3 nucleotides read TGTGCCAGCAGCCCGGGAGTCCGGGACACGAACACCGGGGAGCTGTTTTTT.

This clone has a count of ten or more. Distinct nucleotide sequences in the sample also encode this CDR3. This chain joins TRBV27 and TRBJ2-7; TRBD2 matches 16 bases. Trimming took 6 bases from V and 11 from J; bases not matched to a gene: 22. Germline loops: CDR1 MNHEY, CDR2 SMNVEV (reference sequence). This CDR3 is 19 amino acids long. CDR3 loop: CASRNADSLGLAGGLIEYF. CDR3 sequence (DNA): TGTGCCAGCAGAAACGCGGACTCCCTGGGACTAGCGGGAGGGTTGATCGAGTACTTC.

This chain links TRBV19 with TRBJ2-1; D might be TRBD2 (6 bases). V was pared by 10 bases and J by 0 bases, with 13 bases between. From germline, CDR1 is LNHDA and CDR2 SQIVND (reference sequence). This CDR3 contains 14 residues. DNA of the CDR3: TGTGCCACCGCCCCGGGACTCTCCTACAATGAGCAGTTCTTC. It translates to CATAPGLSYNEQFF.

V usage is TRBV27 and J usage is TRBJ2-3; D gene ambiguous. Trimming cost V 6 bases and J 2 bases, with 9 bases left between them. The CDR3 is 13 residues long. In germline, CDR1 is MNHEY, CDR2 SMNVEV (reference sequence). Here the CDR3 reads CASRALITDTQYF. The CDR3 DNA is TGTGCCAGCAGGGCCCTTATCACAGATACGCAGTATTTT.